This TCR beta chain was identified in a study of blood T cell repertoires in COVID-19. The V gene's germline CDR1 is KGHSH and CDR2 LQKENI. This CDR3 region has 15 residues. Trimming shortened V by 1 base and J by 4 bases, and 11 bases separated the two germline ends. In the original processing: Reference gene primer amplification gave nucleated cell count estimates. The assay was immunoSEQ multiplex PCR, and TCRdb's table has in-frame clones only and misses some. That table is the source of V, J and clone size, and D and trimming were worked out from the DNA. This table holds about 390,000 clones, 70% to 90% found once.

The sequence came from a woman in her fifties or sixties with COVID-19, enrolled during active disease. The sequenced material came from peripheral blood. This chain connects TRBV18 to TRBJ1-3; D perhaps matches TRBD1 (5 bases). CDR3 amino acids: CASSPLLDTGNTIYF. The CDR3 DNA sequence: TGTGCCAGCTCACCACTGTTGGACACAGGAAACACCATATATTTT.